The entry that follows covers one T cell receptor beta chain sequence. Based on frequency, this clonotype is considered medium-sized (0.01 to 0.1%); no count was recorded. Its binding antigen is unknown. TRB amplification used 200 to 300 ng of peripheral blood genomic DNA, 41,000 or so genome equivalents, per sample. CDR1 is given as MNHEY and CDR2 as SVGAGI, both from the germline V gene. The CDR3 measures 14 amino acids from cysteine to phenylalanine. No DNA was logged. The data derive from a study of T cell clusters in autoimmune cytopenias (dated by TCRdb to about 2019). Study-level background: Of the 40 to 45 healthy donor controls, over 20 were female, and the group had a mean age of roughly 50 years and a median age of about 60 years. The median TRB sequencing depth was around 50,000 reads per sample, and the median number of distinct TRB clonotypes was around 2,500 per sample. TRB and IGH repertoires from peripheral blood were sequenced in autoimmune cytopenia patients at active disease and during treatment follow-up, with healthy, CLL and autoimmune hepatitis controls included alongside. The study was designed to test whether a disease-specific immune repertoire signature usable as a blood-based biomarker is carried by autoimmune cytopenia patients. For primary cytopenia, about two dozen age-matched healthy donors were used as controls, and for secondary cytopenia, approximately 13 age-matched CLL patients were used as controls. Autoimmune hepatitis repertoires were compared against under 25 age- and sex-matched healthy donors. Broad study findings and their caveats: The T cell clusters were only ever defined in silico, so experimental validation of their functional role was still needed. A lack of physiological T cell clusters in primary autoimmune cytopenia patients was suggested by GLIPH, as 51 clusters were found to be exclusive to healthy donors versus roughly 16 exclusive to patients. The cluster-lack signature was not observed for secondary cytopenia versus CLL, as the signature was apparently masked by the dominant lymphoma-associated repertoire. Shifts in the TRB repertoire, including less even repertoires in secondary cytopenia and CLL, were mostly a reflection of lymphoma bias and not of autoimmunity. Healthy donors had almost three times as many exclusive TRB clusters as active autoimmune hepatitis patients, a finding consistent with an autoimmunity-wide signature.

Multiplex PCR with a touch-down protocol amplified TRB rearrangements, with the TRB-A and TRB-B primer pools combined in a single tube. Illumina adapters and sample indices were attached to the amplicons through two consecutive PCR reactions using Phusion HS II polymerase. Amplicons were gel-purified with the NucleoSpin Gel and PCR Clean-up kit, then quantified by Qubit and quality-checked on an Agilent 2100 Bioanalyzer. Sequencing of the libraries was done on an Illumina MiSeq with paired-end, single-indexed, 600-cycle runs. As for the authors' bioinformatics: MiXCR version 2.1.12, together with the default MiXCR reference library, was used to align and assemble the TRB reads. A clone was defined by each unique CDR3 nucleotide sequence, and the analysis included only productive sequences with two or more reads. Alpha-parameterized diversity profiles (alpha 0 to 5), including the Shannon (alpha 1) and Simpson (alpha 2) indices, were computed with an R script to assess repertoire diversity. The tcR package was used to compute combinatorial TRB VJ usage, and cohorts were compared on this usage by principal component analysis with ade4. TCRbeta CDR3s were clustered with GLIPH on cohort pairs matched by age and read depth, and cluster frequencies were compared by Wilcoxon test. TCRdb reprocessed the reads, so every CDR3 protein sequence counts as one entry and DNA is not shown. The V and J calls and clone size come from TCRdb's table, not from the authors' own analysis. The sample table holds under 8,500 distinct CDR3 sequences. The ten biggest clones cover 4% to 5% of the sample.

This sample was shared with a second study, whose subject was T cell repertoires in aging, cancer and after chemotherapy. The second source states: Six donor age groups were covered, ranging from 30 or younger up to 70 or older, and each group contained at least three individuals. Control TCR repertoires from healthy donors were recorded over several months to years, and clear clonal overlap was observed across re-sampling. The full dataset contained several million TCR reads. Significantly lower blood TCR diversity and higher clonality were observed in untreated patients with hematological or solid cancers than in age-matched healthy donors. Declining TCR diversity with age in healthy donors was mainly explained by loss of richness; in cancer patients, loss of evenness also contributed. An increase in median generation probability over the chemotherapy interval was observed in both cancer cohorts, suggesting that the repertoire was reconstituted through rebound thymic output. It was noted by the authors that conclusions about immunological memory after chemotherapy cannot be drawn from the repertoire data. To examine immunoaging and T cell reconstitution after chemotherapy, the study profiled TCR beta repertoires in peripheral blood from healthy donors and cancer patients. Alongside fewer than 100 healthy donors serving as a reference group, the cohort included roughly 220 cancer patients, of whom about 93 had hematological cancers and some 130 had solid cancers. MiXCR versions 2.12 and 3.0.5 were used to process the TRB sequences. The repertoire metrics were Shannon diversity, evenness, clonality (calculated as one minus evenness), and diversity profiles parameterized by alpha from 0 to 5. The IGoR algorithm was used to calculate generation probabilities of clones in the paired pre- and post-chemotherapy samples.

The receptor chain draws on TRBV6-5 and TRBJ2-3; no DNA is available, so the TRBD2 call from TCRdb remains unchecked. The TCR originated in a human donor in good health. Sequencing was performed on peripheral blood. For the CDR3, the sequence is CASKGPGREDTQYF.